This T cell receptor (beta chain) came from a study of T-cell reconstitution after alpha-beta-depleted transplantation in children. The germline V gene has CDR1 SGHDT and CDR2 YYEEEE. The V end was cut by 0 bases, the J end by 4 bases, with 11 bases between. The CDR3 has 15 amino acids. For TCRbeta, the library was prepared with unique molecular identifiers. TCRdb recomputed calls from the PCR reads with MiXCR, one row per CDR3 protein. The data show hundreds of thousands of distinct CDR3 sequences, with about 18% seen just once and roughly 3.3% held by the top ten. Sequenced material: PBMCs from the stem cell graft donor, taken from the stem cell graft. This clonotype was sampled from a human donor who donated a stem cell graft to a child with acute lymphoblastic leukemia. This chain links TRBV5-6 with TRBJ1-5; D not resolved. The CDR3 DNA reads TGTGCCAGCAGCTTGGGTGTCGGGCAAAATCAGCCCCAGCATTTT. Its translation: CASSLGVGQNQPQHF.